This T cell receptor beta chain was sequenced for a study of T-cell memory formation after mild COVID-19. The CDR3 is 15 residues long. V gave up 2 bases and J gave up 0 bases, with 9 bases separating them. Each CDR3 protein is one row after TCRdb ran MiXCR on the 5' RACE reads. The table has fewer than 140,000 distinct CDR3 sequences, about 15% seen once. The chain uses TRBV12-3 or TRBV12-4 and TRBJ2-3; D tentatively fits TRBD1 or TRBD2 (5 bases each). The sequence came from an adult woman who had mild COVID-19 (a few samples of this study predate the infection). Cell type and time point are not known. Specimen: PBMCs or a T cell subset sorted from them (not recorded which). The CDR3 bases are TGTGCCAGCAGTTTACTCGGGACGAGCACAGATACGCAGTATTTT. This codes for CASSLLGTSTDTQYF.